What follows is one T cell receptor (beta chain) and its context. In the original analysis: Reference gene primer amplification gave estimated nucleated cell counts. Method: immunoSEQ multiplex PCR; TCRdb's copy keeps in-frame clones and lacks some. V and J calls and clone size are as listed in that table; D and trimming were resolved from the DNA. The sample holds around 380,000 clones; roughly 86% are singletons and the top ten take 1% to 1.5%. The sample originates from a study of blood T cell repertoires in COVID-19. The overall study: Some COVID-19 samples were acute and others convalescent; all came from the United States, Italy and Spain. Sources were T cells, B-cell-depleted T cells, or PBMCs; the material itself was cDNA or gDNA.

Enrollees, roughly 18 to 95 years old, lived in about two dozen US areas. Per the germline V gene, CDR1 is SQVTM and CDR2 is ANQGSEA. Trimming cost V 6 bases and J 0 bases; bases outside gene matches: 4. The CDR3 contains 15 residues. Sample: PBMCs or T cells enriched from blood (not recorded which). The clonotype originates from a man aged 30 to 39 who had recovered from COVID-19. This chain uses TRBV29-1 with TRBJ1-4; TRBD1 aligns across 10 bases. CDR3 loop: CSVGDRGATNEKLFF. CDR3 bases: TGCAGCGTGGGGGACAGGGGTGCAACTAATGAAAAACTGTTTTTT.